This is a list of T cell receptor beta chains from one sample in a study of T cells after yellow fever vaccination. MiXCR, run by TCRdb on the 5' RACE reads, gives a single entry per CDR3 protein. This table has some 500,000 distinct CDR3 sequences, 13% appearing once. This specimen was PBMCs, taken on the day of the yellow fever booster vaccination. The receptors derive from a man aged 30-40 years who received the YFV17D yellow fever vaccine. The CDR3 runs from the conserved cysteine through the conserved F or W. Each record gives: V gene, J gene, D gene, clone size, CDR3 DNA, CDR3 protein. D genes are given only for firm matches. Some rows have no size entry. The others give once, few or many, or a class for an expanded clone.

TRBV5-1	TRBJ2-6	NA	few	TGCGCCAGCAGCTCCCGGGATCAGGGGAGGTATGGGGCCAACGTCCTGACTTTC	CASSSRDQGRYGANVLTF
TRBV5-1	TRBJ1-2	TRBD1	NA	TGCGCCAGCAGCCTACCGGGACAGGGGGCCGCTGGCTACACCTTC	CASSLPGQGAAGYTF
TRBV9	TRBJ2-1	TRBD2	NA	TGTGCCAGCAGCGTAGCAGCGGGGAATTACAATGAGCAGTTCTTC	CASSVAAGNYNEQFF
TRBV13	TRBJ2-3	TRBD2	NA	TGTGCCAGCAGCCAAGGACTAGCGGGGGACACAGATACGCAGTATTTT	CASSQGLAGDTDTQYF
TRBV20-1	TRBJ1-5	NA	few	TGCAGTGCGCCCTTAGGGGGAAATCAGCCCCAGCATTTT	CSAPLGGNQPQHF
TRBV6-5	TRBJ2-7	TRBD1	NA	TGTGCCAGCAGTTCTAAAATACCGGGACAGGGGAGCTACGAGCAGTACTTC	CASSSKIPGQGSYEQYF
TRBV7-2	TRBJ2-1	NA	NA	TGTGCCAGCAGCTGGGAGGTGGCGGGGAATGAGCAGTTCTTC	CASSWEVAGNEQFF
TRBV7-6	TRBJ2-5	NA	many	TGTGCCAGCAGCTTGGACCCCGCCCCGGGGACCCAGTACTTC	CASSLDPAPGTQYF
TRBV20-1	TRBJ2-2	NA	few	TGCAGTGCTTGCGACCCGAACGCGGGCACCGGGGAGCTGTTTTTC	CSACDPNAGTGELFF
TRBV7-2	TRBJ2-1	NA	few	TGTGCCAGCAGCTTAGAGGGCTCGCAGTTCTTC	CASSLEGSQFF
TRBV7-9	TRBJ2-1	NA	NA	TGTGCCAGCAGCGAACTGGGTAATGAGCAGTTCTTC	CASSELGNEQFF
TRBV20-1	TRBJ2-5	TRBD1	NA	TGCAGTGCTCACAGGGGGCGCAGGGAGACCCAGTACTTC	CSAHRGRRETQYF
TRBV7-6	TRBJ1-1	NA	few	TGTGCCAGCAGCTTACAGGGAATCGTAAACACTGAAGCTTTCTTT	CASSLQGIVNTEAFF
TRBV5-1	TRBJ1-1	NA	NA	TGCGCCAGCAGCTTGAACCAGTATCTGGGGACGACTGAAGCTTTCTTT	CASSLNQYLGTTEAFF
TRBV4-3	TRBJ2-3	NA	many	TGCGCCAGCAGCCAAGAGGGAGGGGGCGCGGCGGATACGCAGTATTTT	CASSQEGGGAADTQYF
TRBV20-1	TRBJ2-2	TRBD1	NA	TGCAGTGCTTACAACAGGGGCGGGAACACCGGGGAGCTGTTTTTT	CSAYNRGGNTGELFF
TRBV5-1	TRBJ2-1	NA	NA	TGCGCCAGGATCGGGACCCTTGGGAGGTTC	CARIGTLGRF
TRBV5-6	TRBJ2-7	NA	few	TGTGCCAGCAGCTCTACGGGAGAGCAGTACTTC	CASSSTGEQYF
TRBV10-3	TRBJ2-4	NA	many	TGTGCCATCAGTGAGTCGATCGTCTTGGACGCCAATCAAAGGAACATTCAGTACTTC	CAISESIVLDANQRNIQYF
TRBV7-9	TRBJ2-3	NA	few	TGTGCCAGCAACGAACTAGCAGCTACGCAGTATTTT	CASNELAATQYF
TRBV5-4	TRBJ2-7	NA	NA	TGTGCCAGCAGCTTGGCCCGGAGTGGGACATACACCTACGAGCAGTACTTC	CASSLARSGTYTYEQYF
TRBV4-3	TRBJ2-1	NA	few	TGCGCCAGCAGCCAAGATGGTTTATCCTACAATGAGCAGTTCTTC	CASSQDGLSYNEQFF
TRBV29-1	TRBJ2-1	NA	NA	TGCAGCGTTGTCAGAATCCGGGGCAATGAGCAGTTCTTC	CSVVRIRGNEQFF
TRBV29-1	TRBJ2-1	NA	few	TGCAGCGTTGAAGATCTGGTAGGGGTAGTCTCCTACAATGAGCAGTTCTTC	CSVEDLVGVVSYNEQFF
TRBV27	TRBJ2-7	NA	NA	TGTGCCAGCAGTTTATCCCAGCCCAGGGGCGAGCAGTACTTC	CASSLSQPRGEQYF
TRBV5-6	TRBJ2-2	NA	few	TGTGCCAGCAGCTTGGGTGGCAGATCGAACACCGGGGAGCTGTTTTTT	CASSLGGRSNTGELFF
TRBV29-1	TRBJ1-4	TRBD1	NA	TGCAGCGGCCTGACAGGGACTAATGAAAAACTGTTTTTT	CSGLTGTNEKLFF
TRBV7-2	TRBJ2-3	TRBD2	few	TGTGCCAGCAGCGGTAGCGGGAGTGGGACAGATACGCAGTATTTT	CASSGSGSGTDTQYF
TRBV23-1	TRBJ2-2	NA	few	TGCGCCAGCAGTCAACCAGGGTATAATAACGCCGGGGAGCTGTTTTTT	CASSQPGYNNAGELFF
TRBV9	TRBJ2-7	NA	NA	TGTGCCAGCAGCCCCCAAGCGGGCAGGGCGAGCTCCTACGAGCAGTACTTC	CASSPQAGRASSYEQYF
TRBV19	TRBJ2-1	TRBD2	NA	TGTGCCAGTAGTTCATGGGCCGGGACTAGCGGGAGTTATGAGCAGTTCTTC	CASSSWAGTSGSYEQFF
TRBV12-3/TRBV12-4	TRBJ2-5	TRBD2	NA	TGTGCCAGCAGTTTGTCCAGCGGGAGGGATGAGACCCAGTACTTC	CASSLSSGRDETQYF
TRBV3-1	TRBJ1-2	NA	few	TGTGCCAGCAGCCAAGCTATGGACTATGGCTACACCTTC	CASSQAMDYGYTF
TRBV29-1	TRBJ2-7	TRBD2	few	TGCAGCGTTGAACCCGCGGGAGGCTACGAGCAGTACTTC	CSVEPAGGYEQYF
TRBV7-2	TRBJ2-1	TRBD2	many	TGTGCCAGCAGCTTTTTAGCGGGAGTCAATGAGCAGTTCTTC	CASSFLAGVNEQFF
TRBV4-1	TRBJ1-1	NA	NA	TGCGCCAGCAGCCACGAACGACGGTCTGAAGCTTTCTTT	CASSHERRSEAFF
TRBV7-2	TRBJ2-1	NA	NA	TGTGCCAGCAGCGCAGCGGCTCCTAAAAATGAGCAGTTCTTC	CASSAAAPKNEQFF
TRBV5-1	TRBJ2-7	TRBD1	NA	TGCGCCAGCGGACGGGACAGTGTGACCTACGAGCAGTACTTC	CASGRDSVTYEQYF
TRBV3-1	TRBJ2-3	NA	NA	TGTGCCAGCAGCCCTACACAGGGAGATACGCAGTATTTT	CASSPTQGDTQYF
TRBV5-1	TRBJ2-7	NA	few	TGCGCCAGCAGCCCTGGGGTCCAGGGAACCTACGAGCAGTACTTC	CASSPGVQGTYEQYF
TRBV5-6	TRBJ2-1	TRBD2	NA	TGTGCCAGCGCCTTACTAGCGGGAGTAGGTCCTAGTAATGAGCAGTTCTTC	CASALLAGVGPSNEQFF
TRBV11-2	TRBJ2-7	NA	NA	TGTGCCAGCAGCTTAGAATTCGGGAGTCACCACGAGCAGTACTTC	CASSLEFGSHHEQYF
TRBV5-1	TRBJ2-3	TRBD2	few	TGCGCCAGCAGCTTGGCCATCGCGCCTAGCGGATCAGATACGCAGTATTTT	CASSLAIAPSGSDTQYF
TRBV5-1	TRBJ2-1	NA	many	TGCGCCAGCAGCTTGCGGACGTACAATGAGCAGTTCTTC	CASSLRTYNEQFF
TRBV6-1	TRBJ1-4	TRBD1	few	TGTGCCAGCAGTACAGGGGGCTTTAACTATGAAAAACTGTTTTTT	CASSTGGFNYEKLFF
TRBV15	TRBJ2-3	TRBD2	NA	TGTGCCACCAGCAGACGGGAGGTCTATACGCAGTATTTT	CATSRREVYTQYF
TRBV20-1	TRBJ2-5	NA	few	TGCAGTGCTAGGGCAAACAGGAGTTCGCGGACCCAGTACTTC	CSARANRSSRTQYF
TRBV3-1	TRBJ2-5	TRBD1	few	TGTGCCAGCAGCCCACGCGGGACAGGGGTCCGGGAGACCCAGTACTTC	CASSPRGTGVRETQYF
TRBV12-3/TRBV12-4	TRBJ2-3	NA	NA	TGTGCCAGCAGCGGAACACGGGACCATGCGGATACGCAGTATTTT	CASSGTRDHADTQYF
TRBV5-1	TRBJ2-2	NA	many	TGCGCCAGCACCCTGGCCGGGGAGCTGTTTTTT	CASTLAGELFF
TRBV20-1	TRBJ2-3	NA	many	TGCAGTGCAACGTTCTTAGTGGGCGATACGCAGTATTTT	CSATFLVGDTQYF
TRBV7-8	TRBJ2-4	TRBD2	few	TGTGCCAGCAGCTCTAGCGGGAGTCCCGGAGGGGCCAAAAACATTCAGTACTTC	CASSSSGSPGGAKNIQYF
TRBV6-1	TRBJ1-2	NA	few	TGTGCCAGCATGGCCTATGGCTACACCTTC	CASMAYGYTF